This TCR beta chain was sequenced during a study of beta chain features in type 1 diabetes. The sequenced template was cDNA made from the entire isolated RNA. Sequencing used immunoSEQ multiplex PCR; TCRdb keeps in-frame clones, though not all of them. The sample has roughly 140,000 clones, around 10% seen once. This CDR3 region has 14 residues. The V gene's germline CDR1 is LNHDA and CDR2 SQIVND (reference sequence). The V and J ends lost 11 bases and 2 bases respectively, with 15 bases between them. J is TRBJ2-2 and V is TRBV19, with D possibly TRBD2 on 6 matching bases. The clonotype comes from a young man in good health. The sample was central memory CD4+ T cells from blood. The DNA of the CDR3 is TGTGCCTCCAAGACTAGTGTTAACACCGGGGAGCTGTTTTTT. Its translation: CASKTSVNTGELFF. The variable domain in full, with the rest retrieved from reference TRBV19 and TRBJ2-2, is DGGITQSPKYLFRKEGQNVTLSCEQNLNHDAMYWYRQDPGQGLRLIYYSQIVNDFQKGDIAEGYSVSREKKESFPLTVTSAQKNPTAFYLCASKTSVNTGELFFGEGSRLTVL.